A single sample gave rise to the 29 T cell receptor beta chains below, sequenced in a study of T cell responses to AZD1222 COVID-19 vaccine. The protocol was immunoSEQ multiplex PCR, while the TCRdb copy is restricted to in-frame clones and leaves out a portion. The sample holds about 140,000 clones, roughly 92% seen once. The material was peripheral blood, obtained on day 0 of AZD1222 vaccination. The receptors here all came from an adult in good health.

The chain uses TRBV6-5 and TRBJ1-2; TRBD1 is a possible D gene (5 bases). Germline CDR1 MNHEY, CDR2 SVGAGI. Between the trimmed V and J ends, which lost 7 bases and 0 bases, there was a span of 15 bases. The CDR3 runs to 15 residues. This CDR3 reads CASTPTALSNYGYTF. CDR3 sequence (DNA): TGTGCCAGCACCCCGACAGCCCTTTCTAACTATGGCTACACCTTC.

The gene calls are TRBV18 and TRBJ1-2; D not resolved. Germline V gene sequence: CDR1 KGHSH, CDR2 LQKENI. V lost 0 bases to trimming and J lost 5 bases, with 13 bases between them. This CDR3 is built from 15 residues. The CDR3 reads CASSPPDATPYGYTF. Written as DNA, the CDR3 is TGTGCCAGCTCACCACCCGATGCAACCCCATATGGCTACACCTTC.

The V and J genes are TRBV29-1 and TRBJ1-2; no clear D gene. The CDR3 extends over 10 amino acids. CDR1 and CDR2 from the germline V gene are SQVTM and ANQGSEA. V gave up 6 bases and J gave up 10 bases, with 12 bases separating them. CDR3 in amino acids: CSVLTGYYTF. Written as DNA, the CDR3 is TGCAGCGTACTTACGGGGTACTACACCTTC.

The rearrangement joins TRBV5-4 to TRBJ2-4; 7 bases fit TRBD2. Germline V gene lookup returns CDR1 SGHNT and CDR2 YYREEE (reference sequence). CDR3 size: 15 residues. Trimming cost V 3 bases and J 0 bases; bases outside gene matches: 3. The chain's CDR3 is CASSSGGGAKNIQYF. CDR3 in DNA: TGTGCCAGCAGCTCGGGGGGTGGAGCCAAAAACATTCAGTACTTC.

This clone was seen more than once but under ten times. This chain connects TRBV19 to TRBJ1-2, with no clear D. V lost 5 bases and J lost 7, with 11 bases in between. The CDR3 consists of 12 residues. From germline, CDR1 is LNHDA and CDR2 SQIVND (reference sequence). CDR3 sequence reads: CASSFRDSGYTF. The CDR3, as DNA: TGTGCCAGTAGTTTTCGAGACTCTGGCTACACCTTC.

The J gene is TRBJ2-7, the V gene TRBV11-2, with D perhaps TRBD2 (6 bases). Trimming cost V 5 bases and J 0 bases, with 17 bases left between them. The CDR3 consists of 16 residues. CDR1 SGHAT and CDR2 FQNNGV come from the germline V gene. CDR3 in amino acids: CASSQPYRRDSYEQYF. As DNA, the CDR3 is TGTGCCAGCAGCCAACCCTATAGGCGGGACTCCTACGAGCAGTACTTC. The full variable domain, with the rest looked up from reference TRBV11-2 and TRBJ2-7, is EAGVAQSPRYKIIEKRQSVAFWCNPISGHATLYWYQQILGQGPKLLIQFQNNGVVDDSQLPKDRFSAERLKGVDSTLKIQPAKLEDSAVYLCASSQPYRRDSYEQYFGPGTRLTVT.

The chain has TRBV28 and TRBJ2-7; 10 nucleotides align to TRBD2. The CDR3 is 15 amino acids. CDR1 is MDHEN and CDR2 is SYDVKM in the germline V gene. V was pared by 5 bases and J by 6 bases, with 10 bases of the junction left unmatched. As DNA, the CDR3 is TGTGCCAGCAGTCTAATCCCCGGGACTAGCGCCGAGCAGTACTTC. This sequence encodes CASSLIPGTSAEQYF. The full variable domain, rest sourced from reference TRBV28 and TRBJ2-7, is DVKVTQSSRYLVKRTGEKVFLECVQDMDHENMFWYRQDPGLGLRLIYFSYDVKMKEKGDIPEGYSVSREKKERFSLILESASTNQTSMYLCASSLIPGTSAEQYFGPGTRLTVT.

The chain combines TRBV15 with TRBJ2-4; D might be TRBD1 or TRBD2, each matching 7 bases. This CDR3 spans 17 amino acids. V lost 1 base, J lost 5 bases, and 18 bases lay in between. Germline CDR1 is LNHNV and CDR2 is YYDKDF (reference sequence). As DNA, the CDR3 is TGTGCCACCAGCAGAGGAGGTTCGACAGGGAGGGAAAACATTCAGTACTTC. Amino acids: CATSRGGSTGRENIQYF.

There are a few counts of this clone. V is TRBV7-9 and J is TRBJ2-7; D may be TRBD1 or TRBD2 (5 bases each). The CDR3 spans 14 residues. V lost 4 bases, J lost 5 bases, and 15 bases lay in between. Per germline, CDR1 SEHNR and CDR2 FQNEAQ (reference sequence). In DNA form, the CDR3 reads TGTGCCAGCAGCTCAGTTCCAGGGAGCCACGAGCAGTACTTC. Encoded protein: CASSSVPGSHEQYF.

V gene TRBV4-1 combines with J gene TRBJ1-1, with TRBD1 matching 7 bases. Germline CDR1 is MGHRA and CDR2 is YSYEKL. This CDR3 region has 15 residues. V lost 1 base to trimming and J lost 6 bases; unmatched junction nucleotides: 8. CDR3 residues: CASSQAQGGLAEAFF. The CDR3 nucleotides read TGCGCCAGCAGCCAAGCTCAGGGGGGTTTGGCTGAAGCTTTCTTT.

The chain uses TRBV19 and TRBJ2-1; D might be TRBD2 (6 bases). CDR1 is LNHDA, CDR2 SQIVND, per germline (reference sequence). The CDR3 consists of 15 residues. V was shortened by 3 bases and J by 0 bases, with 9 bases between the two germline ends. Here the CDR3 DNA reads TGTGCCAGTAGTATTGACGGGAGCTCCTACAATGAGCAGTTCTTC. As protein: CASSIDGSSYNEQFF.

This sequence joins TRBV11-3 and TRBJ2-1; D is possibly TRBD2 (6 bases). Trimming left V 3 bases short and J 6 bases short, with 15 bases between. The CDR3 totals 15 residues. Germline V gene sequence: CDR1 SGHNT, CDR2 YENEEA. This CDR3 reads CASSFLTSKFNEQFF. The CDR3 nucleotides read TGTGCCAGCAGCTTCTTAACTAGCAAGTTCAATGAGCAGTTCTTC.

This clone appeared a few times. The chain uses TRBV9 and TRBJ2-2; D is unresolved. Trimming cost V 2 bases and J 7 bases, with 12 bases left between them. The germline V gene has CDR1 SGDLS and CDR2 YYNGEE. This CDR3 has 14 residues. CDR3 bases: TGTGCCAGCAGCGTCCCCGCCGTCGGCGGGGAGCTGTTTTTT. This gives the protein CASSVPAVGGELFF.

V gene TRBV29-1 combines with J gene TRBJ1-4, with a possible D match to TRBD1 (5 bases). V was clipped by 3 bases and J by 8 bases, with 10 bases between them. Germline assignment: CDR1 SQVTM and CDR2 ANQGSEA. The CDR3 totals 12 residues. CDR3 nucleotides: TGCAGCGTTGAGGGACCGGAGGAAAAACTGTTTTTT. Translated, it gives CSVEGPEEKLFF.

This clone has a single count. The J gene is TRBJ1-5, the V gene TRBV28; the D gene is possibly TRBD1 (5 bases). CDR3 length: 15 amino acids. CDR1 is MDHEN, CDR2 SYDVKM, per germline. Trimming pared 3 bases from V and 0 bases from J, leaving 9 bases between. The CDR3 loop is CASSFDRYSNQPQHF. As DNA, the CDR3 is TGTGCCAGCAGTTTCGACAGATATAGCAATCAGCCCCAGCATTTT.

The chain links TRBV12-3 or TRBV12-4 to TRBJ2-7; no definite D call. CDR3 length: 13 residues. V gave up 5 bases and J gave up 3 bases, with 11 bases separating them. The CDR3 region has the DNA TGTGCCAGCAGTCCCTCTAGTCTCTACGAGCAGTACTTC. It translates to CASSPSSLYEQYF.

V is TRBV7-3 and J is TRBJ1-3; the D gene is possibly TRBD1 (6 bases). This CDR3 has 19 residues. Trimming pared 4 bases from V and 2 bases from J, leaving 24 bases between. The germline CDR1 and CDR2 sequences are SGHTA and FQGTGA. CDR3 loop: CASSSRPISTGKPGNTIYF. In DNA form, the CDR3 reads TGTGCCAGCAGCTCTCGCCCCATATCTACAGGGAAACCTGGAAACACCATATATTTT.

The chain links TRBV5-4 to TRBJ2-7; D is perhaps TRBD2 (5 bases). V dropped 1 base and J dropped 0 bases, with 8 bases sitting between them. Germline CDR1 is SGHNT and CDR2 is YYREEE (reference sequence). This CDR3 comprises 14 residues. This chain's CDR3 is CASSLFGSSYEQYF. The DNA for the CDR3 is TGTGCCAGCAGCTTGTTTGGGAGCTCCTACGAGCAGTACTTC.

DNA of the CDR3: TGTGCCAGCAGCCAGACCGGGACTAGCGGGAGCGAGCAGTACTTC. As protein: CASSQTGTSGSEQYF. The rearrangement links TRBV6-5 to TRBJ2-7, with 14 bases identical to TRBD2. J was trimmed by 6 bases and V by 6 bases; bases with no gene match: 7. The CDR3 has 15 residues. Germline V gene data show CDR1 as MNHEY and CDR2 as SVGAGI.

The genes are TRBV28 and TRBJ1-2, with 9 bases identical to TRBD1. CDR3 length: 14 amino acids. Unmatched junction bases numbered 8, after V lost 4 bases and J lost 8 bases. Germline V gives CDR1 MDHEN, CDR2 SYDVKM. CDR3 loop: CASSSGTGNRGYTF. The CDR3 nucleotides are TGTGCCAGCAGTTCCGGGACAGGGAATAGAGGCTACACCTTC.

CDR3 protein: CATSRDTAPDQPQHF. The CDR3 coding sequence is TGTGCCACCAGCAGAGATACGGCACCGGATCAGCCCCAGCATTTT. The chain uses TRBV15 and TRBJ1-5, with D unclear. CDR1 LNHNV and CDR2 YYDKDF come from the germline V gene (reference sequence). V shed 0 bases and J shed 5 bases, with 11 bases lying between them. This CDR3 has 15 amino acids. The whole variable domain, remainder taken from reference TRBV15 and TRBJ1-5, is DAMVIQNPRYQVTQFGKPVTLSCSQTLNHNVMYWYQQKSSQAPKLLFHYYDKDFNNEADTPDNFQSRRPNTSFCFLDIRSPGLGDTAMYLCATSRDTAPDQPQHFGDGTRLSIL.

The chain recombines TRBV6-5 with TRBJ1-2; D call uncertain. Germline loops: CDR1 MNHEY, CDR2 SVGAGI. The CDR3 loop spans 13 amino acids. The V end was cut by 6 bases, the J end by 2 bases, with 10 bases between. The CDR3 DNA follows: TGTGCCAGCAGCCCGACATTAAACTATGGCTACACCTTC. Amino acid sequence: CASSPTLNYGYTF.

The CDR3 DNA reads TGTGCCTGGGGACCTGGGACCCTGGACAGGGAGAACTATGGCTACACCTTC. Translating it yields CAWGPGTLDRENYGYTF. The chain is built from TRBV30 and TRBJ1-2, with 8 nucleotides matching TRBD1. V dropped 5 bases and J dropped 2; count of bases not matched to a gene: 16. Germline V gene lookup returns CDR1 GTSNPN and CDR2 SVGIG (reference sequence). CDR3 length equals 17 residues. The entire variable domain, with the rest obtained from reference TRBV30 and TRBJ1-2, is as follows: SQTIHQWPATLVQPVGSPLSLECTVEGTSNPNLYWYRQAAGRGLQLLFYSVGIGQISSEVPQNLSASRPQDRQFILSSKKLLLSDSGFYLCAWGPGTLDRENYGYTFGSGTRLTVV.

The rearrangement joins TRBV1 to TRBJ1-2; TRBD1, as called in the table, went unchecked against the DNA. TRBV1 is assigned pseudogene status. The CDR3 loop spans 17 amino acids. The chain's CDR3 is CTSSQDPGQGARYGYTF. For the CDR3, the DNA is TGCACCAGCAGCCAAGATCCAGGACAGGGGGCGCGCTATGGCTACACCTTC.

The chain links TRBV5-1 to TRBJ1-2; D may be TRBD1 (6 bases). With 2 bases removed from V and 5 bases from J, the gap between germline ends came to 10 bases. This CDR3 spans 13 amino acids. CDR1 and CDR2 (germline): SGHRS, YFSETQ. CDR3 DNA: TGCGCCAGCAGCTTTGACAGGAGATATGGCTACACCTTC. This codes for CASSFDRRYGYTF. The full variable domain, its missing parts supplied by reference TRBV5-1 and TRBJ1-2, is KAGVTQTPRYLIKTRGQQVTLSCSPISGHRSVSWYQQTPGQGLQFLFEYFSETQRNKGNFPGRFSGRQFSNSRSEMNVSTLELGDSALYLCASSFDRRYGYTFGSGTRLTVV.

This chain links TRBV24-1 with TRBJ2-2; TRBD1 agrees at 8 bases. The CDR3 loop spans 17 amino acids. The V gene end was trimmed by 3 bases and the J gene end by 3 bases; junction bases not matched to a gene: 8. CDR1 is KGHDR and CDR2 is SFDVKD in the germline V gene. CDR3 loop: CATSDHGTGGYTGELFF. CDR3 bases: TGTGCCACCAGTGATCACGGGACAGGAGGATACACCGGGGAGCTGTTTTTT.

This clone appeared once. The rearrangement links TRBV6-5 to TRBJ1-2, with D maybe TRBD1 (6 bases). This CDR3 comprises 15 residues. Germline V CDR1 and CDR2: MNHEY, SVGAGI. Trimming stripped 5 bases from V and 4 bases from J, with 17 bases between. CDR3 DNA sequence: TGTGCCAGCAGTATCACAGGGTTGGGAACCTATGGCTACACCTTC. It encodes CASSITGLGTYGYTF.

V is TRBV7-2 and J is TRBJ2-7; tentatively, D is TRBD2 (5 bases). CDR3 length: 13 amino acids. Trimming removed 5 bases at V and 3 bases at J, with 11 bases between. Germline V gene lookup returns CDR1 SGHTA and CDR2 FQGNSA. CDR3 residues: CASSVTGGYEQYF. DNA for the CDR3: TGTGCCAGCAGCGTTACCGGAGGCTACGAGCAGTACTTC.

The rearrangement uses TRBV30 and TRBJ1-2, with D unresolved. CDR1 is GTSNPN, CDR2 SVGIG, per germline (reference sequence). V lost 3 bases and J lost 10, with 15 bases in between. The CDR3 sequence is 12 residues long. The CDR3 region is CAWSRIGTDYTF. The CDR3 DNA sequence: TGTGCCTGGAGCCGTATCGGTACGGACTACACCTTC.